The 14 T cell receptor beta chains reported below all come from one sample, sequenced in a study of blood T cell repertoires in COVID-19. Only in-frame clones appear in the TCRdb table, and some are missing; sequencing was by immunoSEQ multiplex PCR. The table has about 170,000 clones, 86% seen once. Sequencing was performed on peripheral blood. All receptors derive from an older woman with COVID-19, enrolled during active disease.

This clone has only one observation. The chain carries TRBV3-1 (or the pseudogene TRBV3-2) and TRBJ1-1; no clear D gene. The length of the CDR3 is 13 residues. CDR1 and CDR2 from the germline V gene are LGHDT and YNNKEL (reference sequence). V was shortened by 1 base and J by 7 bases, with 10 bases between the two germline ends. CDR3 loop: CASSQVVPGEAFF. CDR3 coding DNA: TGTGCCAGCAGCCAAGTGGTCCCAGGTGAAGCTTTCTTT.

The chain links TRBV27 to TRBJ1-2; D perhaps matches TRBD1 (6 bases). The CDR3 totals 15 residues. Germline V gives CDR1 MNHEY, CDR2 SMNVEV (reference sequence). Trimming removed 5 bases from V and 0 bases from J, with 13 bases in between. The CDR3 DNA reads TGTGCCAGCAGTACCCGGACAGCACCTAACTATGGCTACACCTTC. Protein product: CASSTRTAPNYGYTF.

The chain recombines TRBV3-1 (or the pseudogene TRBV3-2) with TRBJ2-7, with 10 bases fitting TRBD1. V trimming: 0 bases; J trimming: 3 bases; junction bases outside the gene matches: 11. The CDR3 extends over 18 amino acids. CDR1 is LGHDT and CDR2 is YNNKEL in the germline V gene (reference sequence). CDR3 protein: CASSQDRPGTGVDYEQYF. The CDR3 coding sequence is TGTGCCAGCAGCCAAGATCGCCCCGGGACAGGGGTCGACTACGAGCAGTACTTC.

In DNA, the CDR3 is TGCGCCAGCAGCCAAGATTCCGGACAGGGATCTGGAAACACCATATATTTT. This gives the protein CASSQDSGQGSGNTIYF. The V and J genes are TRBV4-1 and TRBJ1-3; 8 bases fit TRBD1. Unmatched junction bases numbered 5, after V lost 0 bases and J lost 1 base. The CDR3 runs to 17 residues. In germline, CDR1 is MGHRA, CDR2 YSYEKL.

The gene calls are TRBV5-6 and TRBJ2-3; 7 nucleotides line up with TRBD1. The CDR3 spans 16 residues. The germline V gene has CDR1 SGHDT and CDR2 YYEEEE. Trimming at V came to 5 bases and at J to 0 bases, leaving 9 bases not matched to a gene. This CDR3 reads CASRLTGASSTDTQYF. CDR3 sequence (DNA): TGTGCCAGCAGACTTACAGGGGCGTCTAGCACAGATACGCAGTATTTT. The whole variable domain, remainder taken from reference TRBV5-6 and TRBJ2-3, is DAGVTQSPTHLIKTRGQQVTLRCSPKSGHDTVSWYQQALGQGPQFIFQYYEEEERQRGNFPDRFSGHQFPNYSSELNVNALLLGDSALYLCASRLTGASSTDTQYFGPGTRLTVL.

This chain uses TRBV30 with TRBJ1-5; tentatively, D is TRBD1 (5 bases). The V end lost 3 bases, the J end lost 7 bases, and 13 bases lay between the germline ends. The CDR3 runs to 13 residues. Germline assignment: CDR1 GTSNPN and CDR2 SVGIG (reference sequence). The CDR3 is CAWSSLDRQPQHF. The DNA for the CDR3 is TGTGCCTGGAGCAGCCTTGACAGACAGCCCCAGCATTTT.

The CDR3: CASSLGRRLLIEKLFF. The CDR3, as DNA: TGTGCCAGCAGCTTAGGAAGAAGACTACTAATCGAAAAACTGTTTTTT. The chain couples TRBV7-8 to TRBJ1-4; no firm D call. The ends were cut back, 1 base at V and 8 bases at J, with 17 bases in the middle. This CDR3 comprises 16 residues. CDR1 is SGHVS and CDR2 is FQNEAQ in the germline V gene.

The chain employs TRBV2 and TRBJ2-1; the D gene is possibly TRBD1 (6 bases). In germline, CDR1 is SNHLY, CDR2 FYNNEI. Trimming cost V 10 bases and J 8 bases, with 12 bases left between them. The CDR3 has 11 residues. The CDR3 spells CATQGDYEQFF. CDR3 DNA: TGTGCCACACAGGGCGACTATGAGCAGTTCTTC.

This sequence joins TRBV6-5 and TRBJ2-7, with 9 bases matching TRBD1. The CDR3 runs to 13 residues. J lost 5 bases, V lost 8 bases, and 7 bases had no gene match. Germline V gene data show CDR1 as MNHEY and CDR2 as SVGAGI. CDR3 bases: TGTGCCAGCGCCCGGGACAGGGACAACGAGCAGTACTTC. This translates into CASARDRDNEQYF.

V usage is TRBV2 and J usage is TRBJ1-1; the D is unclear. V was clipped by 1 base and J by 0 bases, with 9 bases between them. The CDR3 is 15 amino acids. Germline CDR1 reads SNHLY; CDR2 reads FYNNEI. CDR3 residues: CASSEVVNLNTEAFF. DNA of the CDR3: TGTGCCAGCAGTGAAGTAGTCAACTTGAACACTGAAGCTTTCTTT.

This chain uses TRBV18 with TRBJ2-2, with 7 bases matching TRBD2. The CDR3 runs 17 residues. V lost 2 bases and J lost 2; bases outside the gene matches: 8. Germline lookup yields CDR1 KGHSH and CDR2 LQKENI. CDR3 protein: CASSPSAGVENTGELFF. The CDR3 DNA is TGTGCCAGCTCACCAAGTGCGGGGGTTGAAAACACCGGGGAGCTGTTTTTT.

The chain employs TRBV19 and TRBJ2-1, with D perhaps matching TRBD2 (7 bases). Deletions cut 0 bases from V and 1 base from J, with 13 bases between. Per the germline V gene, CDR1 is LNHDA and CDR2 is SQIVND (reference sequence). The CDR3 runs 17 residues. The CDR3 coding sequence is TGTGCCAGTAGTATAGATCGGGGAGGGGGTTCCTACAATGAGCAGTTCTTC. Protein product: CASSIDRGGGSYNEQFF.

This clone was recorded once. The rearrangement joins TRBV27 to TRBJ1-2; D uncertain. The ends were cut back, 1 base at V and 5 bases at J, with 20 bases in the middle. Looked up from germline, CDR1 is MNHEY and CDR2 is SMNVEV (reference sequence). The CDR3 contains 17 residues. The CDR3 spells CASSLLAPTRNEYGYTF. The CDR3 DNA follows: TGTGCCAGCAGTTTATTGGCCCCGACACGGAACGAGTATGGCTACACCTTC.

V is TRBV9 and J is TRBJ2-7; D is perhaps TRBD1 (6 bases). Trimming pared 4 bases from V and 3 bases from J, leaving 17 bases between. From germline, CDR1 is SGDLS and CDR2 YYNGEE. This CDR3 spans 15 amino acids. The CDR3 sequence is CASSPRLTGNYEQYF. CDR3 nucleotides: TGTGCCAGCAGCCCCCGGTTGACAGGAAACTACGAGCAGTACTTC.